These 8 T cell receptor beta chains originate from one sample sequenced in a study of blood T cell repertoires in COVID-19. TCRdb's table, derived via immunoSEQ multiplex PCR, lists solely in-frame clones and lacks some. Among 150,000 to 170,000 clones listed, about 90% were seen once. Sequencing was done on a sample of peripheral blood. The receptor source for this set is a man aged 50-59 years with acute or convalescent COVID-19.

In this sample, this clone turned up once. V gene TRBV4-1 combines with J gene TRBJ2-2, with D possibly matching TRBD2 (6 bases). V lost 6 bases to trimming and J lost 5 bases, with 16 bases between them. The CDR3 runs 15 residues. Germline lookup yields CDR1 MGHRA and CDR2 YSYEKL. Written as DNA, the CDR3 is TGCGCCAGCAGTGACAGCGGGCGGCAGACCGGGGAGCTGTTTTTT. Its translation: CASSDSGRQTGELFF.

V and J are TRBV9 and TRBJ2-5; 7 nucleotides agree with TRBD2. CDR3 size: 17 residues. Germline CDR1 and CDR2: SGDLS and YYNGEE. J was trimmed by 0 bases and V by 4 bases; bases with no gene match: 12. The CDR3 nucleotides are TGTGCCAGCAGCCCACGAGCGGGGACGTACTACCAAGAGACCCAGTACTTC. Translation: CASSPRAGTYYQETQYF.

The chain links TRBV4-1 to TRBJ1-6; 7 nucleotides line up with TRBD1. V shed 1 base and J 5 bases; nucleotides not matched to a gene: 2. The CDR3 is 15 amino acids. In germline, CDR1 is MGHRA, CDR2 YSYEKL. The CDR3 DNA sequence: TGCGCCAGCAGCCAAGCTGGGACAGATAATTCACCCCTCCACTTT. Protein sequence: CASSQAGTDNSPLHF.

On this clone: Other DNA sequences from this sample encode an identical CDR3 as well. The V gene is TRBV11-1, the J gene TRBJ1-1; D uncertain. The V end lost 5 bases, the J end lost 2 bases, and 6 bases lay between the germline ends. Germline-derived CDR1 and CDR2 are SGHAT and FQDESV (reference sequence). The CDR3 totals 12 residues. The CDR3: CASSHRNTEAFF. Written as DNA, the CDR3 is TGTGCCAGCAGCCACAGAAACACTGAAGCTTTCTTT.

The chain uses TRBV5-4 and TRBJ2-2, with 7 bases aligning to TRBD2. Germline values: CDR1 SGHNT, CDR2 YYREEE (reference sequence). V was pared by 3 bases and J by 3 bases, with 11 bases of the junction left unmatched. The CDR3 is 17 amino acids. The CDR3 reads CASSSGGGVLDTGELFF. The DNA of the CDR3 is TGTGCCAGCAGCTCCGGGGGAGGGGTATTGGACACCGGGGAGCTGTTTTTT. The entire variable domain, with the rest obtained from reference TRBV5-4 and TRBJ2-2, is as follows: ETGVTQSPTHLIKTRGQQVTLRCSSQSGHNTVSWYQQALGQGPQFIFQYYREEENGRGNFPPRFSGLQFPNYSSELNVNALELDDSALYLCASSSGGGVLDTGELFFGEGSRLTVL.

This clone was counted only a few times. The chain couples TRBV18 to TRBJ1-1; a weak D match, TRBD1 (5 bases). This CDR3 has 14 amino acids. CDR1 is KGHSH, CDR2 LQKENI, per germline. V was clipped by 4 bases and J by 5 bases, with 14 bases between them. In nucleotides, the CDR3 is TGTGCCAGCTCACAGCCGGGGCGGGATACTGAAGCTTTCTTT. Its protein product is CASSQPGRDTEAFF.

The chain carries TRBV19 and TRBJ2-3, with a possible D match to TRBD2 (6 bases). CDR1 and CDR2 from the germline V gene are LNHDA and SQIVND (reference sequence). V lost 4 bases to trimming and J lost 3 bases, with 20 bases between them. The CDR3 contains 17 residues. The CDR3 DNA follows: TGTGCCAGTAGTACCCACGGGCGAGGAGGGAGTACAGATACGCAGTATTTT. It encodes CASSTHGRGGSTDTQYF.

The V call is TRBV4-2, the J call TRBJ1-1; D is unresolved. V was pared by 3 bases and J by 1 base, with 9 bases between. Germline CDR1 reads LGHNA; CDR2 reads YNFKEQ. This CDR3 is 14 amino acids long. CDR3 bases: TGTGCCAGCAGCCACTGGGGAGAGAACACTGAAGCTTTCTTT. This encodes CASSHWGENTEAFF.